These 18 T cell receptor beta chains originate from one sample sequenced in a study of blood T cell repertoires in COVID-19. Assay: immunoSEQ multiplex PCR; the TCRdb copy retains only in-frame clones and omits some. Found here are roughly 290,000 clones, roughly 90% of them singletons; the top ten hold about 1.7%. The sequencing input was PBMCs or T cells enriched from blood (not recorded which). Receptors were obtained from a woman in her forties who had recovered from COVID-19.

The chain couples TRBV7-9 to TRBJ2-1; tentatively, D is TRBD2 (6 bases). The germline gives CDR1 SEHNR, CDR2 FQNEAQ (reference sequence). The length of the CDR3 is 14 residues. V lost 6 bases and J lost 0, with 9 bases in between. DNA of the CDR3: TGTGCCAGCAGAGCGACTAGCTCCTACAATGAGCAGTTCTTC. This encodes CASRATSSYNEQFF.

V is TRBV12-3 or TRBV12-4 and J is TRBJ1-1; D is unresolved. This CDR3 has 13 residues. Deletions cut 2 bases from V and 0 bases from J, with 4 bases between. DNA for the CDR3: TGTGCCAGCAGTTTAATATTGAACACTGAAGCTTTCTTT. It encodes CASSLILNTEAFF.

CDR3 in amino acids: CASSLTGRTEAFF. The DNA for the CDR3 is TGTGCCAGCAGTTTAACAGGCCGCACCGAAGCTTTCTTT. The rearrangement uses TRBV27 and TRBJ1-1; D is possibly TRBD1 (5 bases). Germline V lookup: CDR1 MNHEY, CDR2 SMNVEV (reference sequence). The CDR3 loop spans 13 amino acids. V shed 2 bases and J shed 8 bases, with 12 bases lying between them.

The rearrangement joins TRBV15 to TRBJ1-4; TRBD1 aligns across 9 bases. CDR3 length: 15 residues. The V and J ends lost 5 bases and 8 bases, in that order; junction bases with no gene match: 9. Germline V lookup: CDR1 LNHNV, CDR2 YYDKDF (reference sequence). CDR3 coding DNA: TGTGCCACCAGCTACCCCGGGACAGGGTACGAAAAACTGTTTTTT. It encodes CATSYPGTGYEKLFF.

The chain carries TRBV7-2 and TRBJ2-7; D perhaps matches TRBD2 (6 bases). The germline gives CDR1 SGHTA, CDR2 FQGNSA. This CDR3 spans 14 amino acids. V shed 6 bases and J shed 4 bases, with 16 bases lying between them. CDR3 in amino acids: CASRPYSGVYEQYF. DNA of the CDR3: TGTGCCAGCAGGCCTTATTCGGGAGTGTACGAGCAGTACTTC.

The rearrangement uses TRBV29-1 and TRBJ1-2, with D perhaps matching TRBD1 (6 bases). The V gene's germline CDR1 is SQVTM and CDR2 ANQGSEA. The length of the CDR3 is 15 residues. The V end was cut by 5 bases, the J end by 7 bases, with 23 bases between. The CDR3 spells CSVLKPNQGKGGYTF. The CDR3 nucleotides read TGCAGCGTTCTCAAGCCAAACCAGGGGAAGGGTGGCTACACCTTC. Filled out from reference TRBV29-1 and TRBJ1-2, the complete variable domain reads SAVISQKPSRDICQRGTSLTIQCQVDSQVTMMFWYRQQPGQSLTLIATANQGSEATYESGFVIDKFPISRPNLTFSTLTVSNMSPEDSSIYLCSVLKPNQGKGGYTFGSGTRLTVV.

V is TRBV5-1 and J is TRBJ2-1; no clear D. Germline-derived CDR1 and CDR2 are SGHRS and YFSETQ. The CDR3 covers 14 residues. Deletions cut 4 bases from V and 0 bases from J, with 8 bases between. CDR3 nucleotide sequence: TGCGCCAGCAGCACTCCGAGCTCCTACAATGAGCAGTTCTTC. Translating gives CASSTPSSYNEQFF.

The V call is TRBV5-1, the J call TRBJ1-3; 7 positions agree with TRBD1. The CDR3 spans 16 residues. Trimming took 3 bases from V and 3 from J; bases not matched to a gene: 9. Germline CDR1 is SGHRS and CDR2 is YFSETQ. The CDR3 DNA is TGCGCCAGCAGCTCTAAGACAGGGTACGGTGGAAACACCATATATTTT. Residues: CASSSKTGYGGNTIYF.

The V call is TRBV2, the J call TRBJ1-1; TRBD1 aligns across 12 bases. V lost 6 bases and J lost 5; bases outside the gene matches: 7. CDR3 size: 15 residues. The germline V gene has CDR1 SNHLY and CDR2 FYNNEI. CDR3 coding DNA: TGTGCCAGCAGCAGGGAGGGACAGGGGGCTACTGAAGCTTTCTTT. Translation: CASSREGQGATEAFF.

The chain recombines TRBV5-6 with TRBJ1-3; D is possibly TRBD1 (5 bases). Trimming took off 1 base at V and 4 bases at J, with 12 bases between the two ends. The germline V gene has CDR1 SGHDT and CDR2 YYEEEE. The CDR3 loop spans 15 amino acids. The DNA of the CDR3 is TGTGCCAGCAGCTTGCTTAGGTCAGGGGGAAACACCATATATTTT. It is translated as CASSLLRSGGNTIYF.

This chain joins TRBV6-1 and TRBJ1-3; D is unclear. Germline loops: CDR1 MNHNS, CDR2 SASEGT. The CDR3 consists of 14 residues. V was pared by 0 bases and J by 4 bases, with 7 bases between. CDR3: CASSEARLGNTIYF. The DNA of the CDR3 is TGTGCCAGCAGTGAAGCCCGACTGGGAAACACCATATATTTT.

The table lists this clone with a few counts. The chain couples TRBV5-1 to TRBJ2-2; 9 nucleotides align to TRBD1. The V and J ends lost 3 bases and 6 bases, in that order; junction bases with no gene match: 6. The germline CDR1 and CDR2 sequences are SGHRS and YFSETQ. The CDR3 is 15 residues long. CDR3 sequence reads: CASSWDRDRAGELFF. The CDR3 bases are TGCGCCAGCAGCTGGGACCGGGACAGGGCCGGGGAGCTGTTTTTT.

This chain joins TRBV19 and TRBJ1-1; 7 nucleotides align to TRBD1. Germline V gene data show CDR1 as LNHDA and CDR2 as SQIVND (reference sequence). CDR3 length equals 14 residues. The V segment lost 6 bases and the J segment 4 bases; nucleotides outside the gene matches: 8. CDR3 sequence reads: CASRYRDSLTEAFF. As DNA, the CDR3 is TGTGCCAGTAGATACCGGGACAGCCTCACTGAAGCTTTCTTT.

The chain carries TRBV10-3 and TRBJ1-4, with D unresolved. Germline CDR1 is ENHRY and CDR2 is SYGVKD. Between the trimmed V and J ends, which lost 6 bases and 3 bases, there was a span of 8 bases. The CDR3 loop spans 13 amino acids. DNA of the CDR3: TGTGCCATCAGGGGCGCATCTAATGAAAAACTGTTTTTT. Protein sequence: CAIRGASNEKLFF.

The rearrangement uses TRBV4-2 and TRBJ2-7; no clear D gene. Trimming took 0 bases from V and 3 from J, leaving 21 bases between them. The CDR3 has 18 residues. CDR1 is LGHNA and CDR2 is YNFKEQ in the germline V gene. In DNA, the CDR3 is TGTGCCAGCAGCCAAGATCTTACGCGGCTTTCGCCGATCTACGAGCAGTACTTC. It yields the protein CASSQDLTRLSPIYEQYF.

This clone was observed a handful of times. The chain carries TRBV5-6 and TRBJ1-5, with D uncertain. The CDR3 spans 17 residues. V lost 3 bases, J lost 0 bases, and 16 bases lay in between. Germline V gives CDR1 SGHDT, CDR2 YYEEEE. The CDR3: CASSSGLGDYSNQPQHF. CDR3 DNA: TGTGCCAGCAGCTCCGGCTTGGGCGACTATAGCAATCAGCCCCAGCATTTT.

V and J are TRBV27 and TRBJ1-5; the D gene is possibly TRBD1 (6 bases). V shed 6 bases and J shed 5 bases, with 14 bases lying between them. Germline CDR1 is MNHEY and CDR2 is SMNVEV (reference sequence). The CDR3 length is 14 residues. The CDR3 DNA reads TGTGCCAGCAGGCAGTTCCCAGGGGATCAGCCCCAGCATTTT. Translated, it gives CASRQFPGDQPQHF.

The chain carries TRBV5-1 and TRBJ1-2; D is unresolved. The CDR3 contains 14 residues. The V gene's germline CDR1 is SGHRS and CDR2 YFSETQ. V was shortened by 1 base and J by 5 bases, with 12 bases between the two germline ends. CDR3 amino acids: CASSLYGGPYGYTF. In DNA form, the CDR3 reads TGCGCCAGCAGCTTGTACGGCGGCCCATATGGCTACACCTTC.